The clone carrying this T cell receptor beta chain was observed at least ten times. Germline CDR1 ENHRY, CDR2 SYGVKD. The CDR3 covers 17 residues. Germline trimming cut 2 bases from V and 8 bases from J; bases unmatched to any gene: 12. TCRdb re-called the RT-PCR reads through MiXCR, storing one row per CDR3 protein. The repertoire holds hundreds of thousands of distinct CDR3 sequences, 14% seen once, with 3% to 4.5% in the top ten. Sequenced material: memory CD4+ T cells from blood. J is TRBJ2-1 and V is TRBV10-3, with 10 positions matching TRBD2. The receptor comes from a female donor in good health, serving as a healthy control. The CDR3: CAISEIRAGGDWDEQFF. The CDR3 DNA follows: TGTGCCATCAGTGAGATCCGAGCGGGAGGGGATTGGGATGAGCAGTTCTTC.